A single sample is the source of the 5 T cell receptor beta chains below, sequenced in a study of T cell responses to AZD1222 COVID-19 vaccine. The assay was immunoSEQ multiplex PCR, and TCRdb's table has in-frame clones only and misses some. In the table there are about 140,000 clones, more than 80% of which are singletons. The sequenced sample was peripheral blood, obtained on day 0 of MenACWY control vaccination. The receptors come from an adult in good health.

V gene TRBV19 combines with J gene TRBJ2-2; TRBD1 agrees at 9 bases. Germline lookup yields CDR1 LNHDA and CDR2 SQIVND (reference sequence). CDR3 length equals 14 residues. Unmatched junction bases numbered 5, after V lost 6 bases and J lost 6 bases. CDR3 sequence: CASRDRGVSGELFF. The CDR3 nucleotides are TGTGCCAGTAGGGACAGGGGTGTGTCCGGGGAGCTGTTTTTT. Looking up the rest from reference TRBV19 and TRBJ2-2 gives the full variable domain: DGGITQSPKYLFRKEGQNVTLSCEQNLNHDAMYWYRQDPGQGLRLIYYSQIVNDFQKGDIAEGYSVSREKKESFPLTVTSAQKNPTAFYLCASRDRGVSGELFFGEGSRLTVL.

This rearrangement joins TRBV18 to TRBJ1-6; D unresolved. This CDR3 contains 14 residues. Trimming removed 3 bases from V and 5 bases from J, with 8 bases in between. Germline V gene sequence: CDR1 KGHSH, CDR2 LQKENI. CDR3 amino acids: CASSPKADNSPLHF. The DNA for the CDR3 is TGTGCCAGCTCACCCAAGGCGGATAATTCACCCCTCCACTTT.

The chain uses TRBV4-1 and TRBJ2-3, with TRBD2 identical over 9 bases. The CDR3 length is 16 residues. The junction had 9 bases not matched to a gene; V was cut back by 0 bases and J by 8 bases. Germline CDR1 MGHRA, CDR2 YSYEKL. CDR3 in amino acids: CASSQDPLAGLSTQYF. The CDR3, as DNA: TGCGCCAGCAGCCAAGATCCTCTAGCGGGGTTGAGTACGCAGTATTTT.

V is TRBV5-8 and J is TRBJ1-3; D not certain. The germline gives CDR1 SGHTS, CDR2 YDEGEE. V was trimmed by 6 bases and J by 0 bases, leaving 13 bases between them. CDR3 length: 15 residues. CDR3 sequence: CASNPGSRSGNTIYF. The DNA of the CDR3 is TGTGCCAGCAACCCGGGGTCCCGCTCTGGAAACACCATATATTTT.

This chain joins TRBV7-2 and TRBJ2-3; D is unresolved. The germline gives CDR1 SGHTA, CDR2 FQGNSA. This CDR3 has 18 amino acids. V gave up 2 bases and J gave up 2 bases, with 20 bases separating them. The CDR3 spells CASSLFGLRKPFTDTQYF. Here the CDR3 DNA reads TGTGCCAGCAGCTTATTTGGGCTGAGGAAGCCTTTCACAGATACGCAGTATTTT.